The 23 T cell receptor beta chains below were found in one sample sequenced in a study of PD-L1 blockade in urothelial cancer. This table comes from immunoSEQ multiplex PCR, and its TCRdb copy is limited to in-frame clones, with some not included. The profile covers 100,000 or so clones, with 91% appearing a single time and 0.85% to 1% taken by the ten largest. This sample comprised PBMCs, obtained around atezolizumab (anti-PD-L1) treatment. The receptors derive from a woman of 80 years or more with urothelial cancer.

The chain recombines TRBV6-5 with TRBJ2-2; 8 bases are shared with TRBD2. CDR3 length: 15 residues. Germline V gene lookup returns CDR1 MNHEY and CDR2 SVGAGI. The trim removed 5 bases at V and 8 bases at J, leaving 10 bases unmatched. DNA for the CDR3: TGTGCCAGCAGTAGCCCGGGAGGGCCTAGGGGGGAGCTGTTTTTT. This translates into CASSSPGGPRGELFF.

The chain employs TRBV7-3 and TRBJ2-1; TRBD2 might be the D (5 bases). V dropped 2 bases and J dropped 0 bases, with 11 bases sitting between them. This CDR3 contains 16 residues. From germline, CDR1 is SGHTA and CDR2 FQGTGA. CDR3 sequence: CASSLASQSSYNEQFF. CDR3 nucleotide sequence: TGTGCCAGCAGCTTAGCTAGCCAGTCCTCCTACAATGAGCAGTTCTTC.

The chain employs TRBV7-6 and TRBJ2-7; 11 bases line up with TRBD1. Germline values: CDR1 SGHVS, CDR2 FNYEAQ. The CDR3 covers 14 residues. The trim removed 1 base at V and 6 bases at J, leaving 2 bases unmatched. The CDR3 region is CASSLGGQGAEQYF. CDR3 DNA sequence: TGTGCCAGCAGCTTAGGAGGACAGGGGGCCGAGCAGTACTTC.

This clone was counted a single time. The rearrangement uses TRBV10-2 and TRBJ1-4; D is unclear. The CDR3 is 15 amino acids. V dropped 5 bases and J dropped 0 bases, with 10 bases sitting between them. The germline V gene has CDR1 WSHSY and CDR2 SAAADI. DNA of the CDR3: TGCGCCAGCAGTCTTGGCAGTGCAACTAATGAAAAACTGTTTTTT. Its protein product is CASSLGSATNEKLFF.

The chain has TRBV7-2 and TRBJ2-3, with D maybe TRBD1 (5 bases). Deletions cut 3 bases from V and 3 bases from J, with 10 bases between. CDR3 length: 14 residues. Per germline, CDR1 SGHTA and CDR2 FQGNSA. The CDR3 loop reads CASSFRATTDTQYF. The CDR3 DNA is TGTGCCAGCAGCTTCAGGGCTACGACAGATACGCAGTATTTT.

This chain joins TRBV5-6 and TRBJ2-1; TRBD2 agrees at 10 bases. Per the germline V gene, CDR1 is SGHDT and CDR2 is YYEEEE. This CDR3 is 16 amino acids long. The ends lost 4 bases at V and 5 bases at J; junction bases unmatched: 9. This CDR3 reads CASSPSPGTSDNEQFF. The CDR3 nucleotides are TGTGCCAGCAGCCCTTCACCCGGGACTAGCGACAATGAGCAGTTCTTC.

This chain connects TRBV18 to TRBJ1-1; weak D call: TRBD1 (6 bases). Germline V gene data show CDR1 as KGHSH and CDR2 as LQKENI. The CDR3 spans 13 residues. Trimming removed 8 bases at V and 1 base at J, with 11 bases between. The CDR3 here is CASRQVTNTEAFF. As DNA, the CDR3 is TGTGCCAGCCGACAGGTTACGAACACTGAAGCTTTCTTT.

This chain links TRBV6-1 with TRBJ2-7; D is uncertain. Between the trimmed V and J ends, which lost 3 bases and 4 bases, there was a span of 4 bases. CDR1 is MNHNS and CDR2 is SASEGT in the germline V gene. The CDR3 has 11 residues. The CDR3 DNA is TGTGCCAGCAGTGACATTTACGAGCAGTACTTC. The encoded protein is CASSDIYEQYF.

The CDR3 region is CASGREGETQYF. DNA of the CDR3: TGTGCCAGCGGCAGGGAGGGAGAGACCCAGTACTTC. The J gene is TRBJ2-5, the V gene TRBV2; 7 bases fit TRBD2. The CDR3 sequence is 12 residues long. V shed 8 bases, J shed 4 bases, and the junction held 4 bases outside the gene matches. The germline V gene has CDR1 SNHLY and CDR2 FYNNEI.

The sample holds one count of this clone. The V and J genes are TRBV29-1 and TRBJ1-5; 9 bases are shared with TRBD1. V was pared by 7 bases and J by 5 bases, with 6 bases of the junction left unmatched. Germline CDR1 reads SQVTM; CDR2 reads ANQGSEA. CDR3 length equals 13 residues. DNA of the CDR3: TGCAGCGCCAGACAGGGGGACGATCAGCCCCAGCATTTT. It translates to CSARQGDDQPQHF. The variable domain in full, completed from reference TRBV29-1 and TRBJ1-5, reads SAVISQKPSRDICQRGTSLTIQCQVDSQVTMMFWYRQQPGQSLTLIATANQGSEATYESGFVIDKFPISRPNLTFSTLTVSNMSPEDSSIYLCSARQGDDQPQHFGDGTRLSIL.

The chain combines TRBV5-1 with TRBJ2-1; 14 bases align to TRBD2. Germline V lookup: CDR1 SGHRS, CDR2 YFSETQ. The V gene end was trimmed by 4 bases and the J gene end by 0 bases; junction bases not matched to a gene: 6. CDR3 length: 18 amino acids. CDR3 in DNA: TGCGCCAGCAGCCCATCCGGGACTAGCGGGGGCTCCTACAATGAGCAGTTCTTC. It encodes CASSPSGTSGGSYNEQFF.

The gene calls are TRBV7-8 and TRBJ2-7; 8 positions match TRBD2. CDR3 length: 15 amino acids. CDR1 and CDR2 (germline): SGHVS, FQNEAQ. V was pared by 5 bases and J by 3 bases, with 9 bases of the junction left unmatched. The CDR3 reads CASSLQGSGSYEQYF. CDR3 bases: TGTGCCAGCAGCCTACAGGGCAGCGGGAGCTACGAGCAGTACTTC.

The chain combines TRBV29-1 with TRBJ1-2, with 8 bases fitting TRBD1. The V gene's germline CDR1 is SQVTM and CDR2 ANQGSEA. The ends lost 5 bases at V and 14 bases at J; junction bases unmatched: 22. The CDR3 consists of 15 residues. Here the CDR3 reads CSVQKHSLDQGANTF. Here the CDR3 DNA reads TGCAGCGTTCAAAAACATAGCTTGGACCAGGGGGCGAATACCTTC.

The chain links TRBV19 to TRBJ2-5, with D hard to call. CDR3 size: 11 residues. Trimming stripped 6 bases from V and 2 bases from J, with 4 bases between. Germline V gene lookup returns CDR1 LNHDA and CDR2 SQIVND (reference sequence). The CDR3 protein is CASRQQETQYF. The CDR3 nucleotides are TGTGCCAGTAGGCAGCAAGAGACCCAGTACTTC.

V is TRBV5-1 and J is TRBJ1-4; D perhaps matches TRBD1 (5 bases). V was clipped by 5 bases and J by 8 bases, with 19 bases between them. There are 15 residues in the CDR3. Germline V gene sequence: CDR1 SGHRS, CDR2 YFSETQ. The CDR3 DNA reads TGCGCCAGCAGTCTAGGTGGGGCAGGCGGCGAAAAACTGTTTTTT. Translating it yields CASSLGGAGGEKLFF.

As regards this clone: Germline is not matched at one junction end, which may reflect a read error. The genes are TRBV28 and TRBJ2-7; 11 bases fit TRBD1. The CDR3 extends over 14 amino acids. Germline lookup yields CDR1 MDHEN and CDR2 SYDVKM. Here the CDR3 reads CASRWTGGSHEQYF. The CDR3 nucleotides read TGTGCCAGCAGGTGGACAGGGGGCTCCCACGAGCAGTACTTC.

The J gene is TRBJ1-1, the V gene TRBV9; TRBD1 agrees at 10 bases. The V and J ends lost 1 base and 4 bases, in that order; junction bases with no gene match: 1. The CDR3 loop spans 14 amino acids. The germline V gene has CDR1 SGDLS and CDR2 YYNGEE. In DNA, the CDR3 is TGTGCCAGCAGCGTACGGACAGGGGGCACTGAAGCTTTCTTT. Its translation is CASSVRTGGTEAFF.

This chain uses TRBV2 with TRBJ2-7, with 8 bases identical to TRBD2. CDR1 and CDR2 (germline): SNHLY, FYNNEI. There are 15 residues in the CDR3. Trimming cost V 6 bases and J 1 base; bases outside gene matches: 8. CDR3 in amino acids: CASRPATSASYEQYF. CDR3 nucleotides: TGTGCCAGCAGACCAGCGACTAGCGCGTCCTACGAGCAGTACTTC.

This rearrangement joins TRBV15 to TRBJ1-1, with a weak D call TRBD1 (6 bases). Looked up from germline, CDR1 is LNHNV and CDR2 is YYDKDF (reference sequence). The CDR3 covers 13 residues. Trimming stripped 3 bases from V and 8 bases from J, with 13 bases between. This CDR3 reads CATSRAPGTEAFF. The CDR3 DNA follows: TGTGCCACCAGCAGGGCCCCCGGGACAGAAGCTTTCTTT.

This rearrangement joins TRBV19 to TRBJ2-3, with TRBD2 matching over 9 bases. Trimming cost V 5 bases and J 1 base; bases outside gene matches: 13. CDR1 is LNHDA, CDR2 SQIVND, per germline (reference sequence). CDR3 length: 18 residues. CDR3 loop: CASSREHLIAGGTDTQYF. The CDR3 DNA reads as TGTGCCAGTAGTCGAGAACATCTGATAGCGGGAGGCACAGATACGCAGTATTTT.

This clone showed up just once. V gene TRBV30 combines with J gene TRBJ1-3; TRBD1 agrees at 7 bases. The CDR3 runs to 13 residues. In germline, CDR1 is GTSNPN, CDR2 SVGIG (reference sequence). The trim removed 7 bases at V and 4 bases at J, leaving 7 bases unmatched. The CDR3 spells CALQGNSGNTIYF. CDR3 nucleotide sequence: TGTGCCTTACAGGGGAATTCGGGAAACACCATATATTTT.

V gene TRBV28 combines with J gene TRBJ1-5; TRBD1 matches at 8 bases. The CDR3 has 16 amino acids. J was trimmed by 0 bases and V by 7 bases; bases with no gene match: 8. CDR1 is MDHEN, CDR2 SYDVKM, per germline. The CDR3 here is CASNPTGATSNQPQHF. The CDR3, as DNA: TGTGCCAGCAATCCGACAGGGGCGACTAGCAATCAGCCCCAGCATTTT.

V gene TRBV27 combines with J gene TRBJ2-7; D perhaps matches TRBD2 (6 bases). The germline V gene encodes CDR1 MNHEY and CDR2 SMNVEV (reference sequence). The CDR3 loop spans 14 amino acids. V lost 5 bases to trimming and J lost 0 bases, with 11 bases between them. CDR3 region: CASSIAEHSYEQYF. The CDR3 region has the DNA TGTGCCAGCAGTATAGCGGAACACTCCTACGAGCAGTACTTC.